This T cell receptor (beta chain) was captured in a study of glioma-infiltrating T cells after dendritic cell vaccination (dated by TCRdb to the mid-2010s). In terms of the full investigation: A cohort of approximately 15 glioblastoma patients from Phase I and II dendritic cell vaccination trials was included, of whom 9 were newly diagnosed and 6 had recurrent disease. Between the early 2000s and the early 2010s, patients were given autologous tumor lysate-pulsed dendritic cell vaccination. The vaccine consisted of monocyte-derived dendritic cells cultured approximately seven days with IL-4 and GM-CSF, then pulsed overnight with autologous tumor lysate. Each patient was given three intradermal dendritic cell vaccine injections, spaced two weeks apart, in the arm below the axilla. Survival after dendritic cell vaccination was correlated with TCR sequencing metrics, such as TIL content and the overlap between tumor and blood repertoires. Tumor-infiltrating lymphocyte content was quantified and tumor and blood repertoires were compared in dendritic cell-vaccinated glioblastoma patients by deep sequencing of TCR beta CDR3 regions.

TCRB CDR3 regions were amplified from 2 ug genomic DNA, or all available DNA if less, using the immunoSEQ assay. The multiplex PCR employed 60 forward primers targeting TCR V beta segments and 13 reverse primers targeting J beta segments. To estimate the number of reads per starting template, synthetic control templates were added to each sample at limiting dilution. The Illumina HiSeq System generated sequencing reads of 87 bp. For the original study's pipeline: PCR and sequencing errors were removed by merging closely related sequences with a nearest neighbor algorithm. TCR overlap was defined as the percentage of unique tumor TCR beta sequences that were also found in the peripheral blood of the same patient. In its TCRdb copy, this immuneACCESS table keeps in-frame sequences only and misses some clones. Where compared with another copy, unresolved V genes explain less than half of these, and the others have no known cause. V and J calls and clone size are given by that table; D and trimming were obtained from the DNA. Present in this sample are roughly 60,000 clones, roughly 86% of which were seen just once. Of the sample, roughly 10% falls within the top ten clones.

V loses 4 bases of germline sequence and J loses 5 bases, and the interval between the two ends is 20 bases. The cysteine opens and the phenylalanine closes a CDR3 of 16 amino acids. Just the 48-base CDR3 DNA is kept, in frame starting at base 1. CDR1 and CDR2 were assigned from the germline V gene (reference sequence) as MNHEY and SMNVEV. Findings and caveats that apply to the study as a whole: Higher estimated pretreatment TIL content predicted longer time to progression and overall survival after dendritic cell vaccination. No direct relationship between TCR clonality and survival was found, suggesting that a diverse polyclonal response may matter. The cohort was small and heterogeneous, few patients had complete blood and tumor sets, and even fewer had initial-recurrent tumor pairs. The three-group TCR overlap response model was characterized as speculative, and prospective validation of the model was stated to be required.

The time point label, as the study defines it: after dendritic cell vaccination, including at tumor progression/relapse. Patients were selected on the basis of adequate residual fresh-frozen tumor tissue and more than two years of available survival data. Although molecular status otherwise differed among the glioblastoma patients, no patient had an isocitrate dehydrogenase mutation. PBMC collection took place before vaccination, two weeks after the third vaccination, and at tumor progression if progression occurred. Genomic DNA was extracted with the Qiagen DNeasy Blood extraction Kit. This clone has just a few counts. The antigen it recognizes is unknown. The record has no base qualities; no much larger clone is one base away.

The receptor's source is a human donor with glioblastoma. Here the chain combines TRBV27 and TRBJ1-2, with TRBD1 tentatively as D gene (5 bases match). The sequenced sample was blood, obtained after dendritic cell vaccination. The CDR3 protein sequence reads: CASSSLATGGRYGYTF. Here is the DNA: TGTGCCAGCAGTTCCCTCGCAACGGGGGGGAGGTATGGCTACACCTTC.